The 22 T cell receptor beta chains given below trace back to one sample, sequenced in a study of blood T cell repertoires in COVID-19. Produced via immunoSEQ multiplex PCR; TCRdb's table is partial and in-frame only. The repertoire holds approximately 150,000 clones, with around 85% as singletons. Sequenced material: peripheral blood. The receptors come from a human donor in a cohort sampled during active COVID-19.

The chain has TRBV27 and TRBJ2-1; 7 nucleotides agree with TRBD1. This CDR3 comprises 14 residues. The V gene end was trimmed by 5 bases and the J gene end by 8 bases; junction bases not matched to a gene: 9. Germline lookup yields CDR1 MNHEY and CDR2 SMNVEV (reference sequence). The CDR3 sequence is CASSRVGQLDEQFF. The CDR3 DNA follows: TGTGCCAGCAGTCGTGTGGGACAGTTGGATGAGCAGTTCTTC.

The chain employs TRBV11-3 and TRBJ1-1; D might be TRBD1 (5 bases). V lost 5 bases and J 9 bases, leaving 19 bases between the germline ends. Germline V gene data show CDR1 as SGHNT and CDR2 as YENEEA. There are 14 residues in the CDR3. CDR3 sequence: CASSGGVTGKKAFF. In nucleotides, the CDR3 is TGTGCCAGCAGCGGAGGGGTTACTGGGAAAAAAGCTTTCTTT.

This chain uses TRBV19 with TRBJ1-2, with 12 nucleotides matching TRBD1. V shed 6 bases and J 4 bases; nucleotides not matched to a gene: 12. CDR1 is LNHDA, CDR2 SQIVND, per germline (reference sequence). This CDR3 is built from 17 residues. As DNA, the CDR3 is TGTGCCAGTAGCCCCCGGGACAGGGGGCCTGTGGGCTATGGCTACACCTTC. Protein sequence: CASSPRDRGPVGYGYTF.

The sample holds a few counts of this clone. V usage is TRBV2 and J usage is TRBJ2-1; the D is unclear. Per the germline V gene, CDR1 is SNHLY and CDR2 is FYNNEI. The CDR3 has 11 amino acids. V was shortened by 7 bases and J by 6 bases, with 7 bases between the two germline ends. Here the CDR3 reads CASTFPNEQFF. Written as DNA, the CDR3 is TGTGCCAGCACTTTCCCCAATGAGCAGTTCTTC.

This clone has only one observation. This rearrangement joins TRBV7-9 to TRBJ2-7; TRBD1 matches at 9 bases. CDR3 length: 13 amino acids. CDR1 and CDR2 from the germline V gene are SEHNR and FQNEAQ (reference sequence). After removal of 4 bases from V and 7 bases from J, the junction contained 5 bases not matched to a gene. CDR3 in amino acids: CASSYRTGEEQYF. The DNA for the CDR3 is TGTGCCAGCAGCTACCGGACAGGGGAAGAGCAGTACTTC.

J is TRBJ2-4 and V is TRBV28; D may be TRBD2 (5 bases). Germline CDR1 MDHEN, CDR2 SYDVKM. The CDR3 has 17 residues. Trimming stripped 3 bases from V and 3 bases from J, with 18 bases between. This chain's CDR3 is CASSFSHAFGVKNIQYF. The DNA of the CDR3 is TGTGCCAGCAGTTTCTCTCATGCCTTCGGGGTCAAAAACATTCAGTACTTC.

This clone was detected a few times. V usage is TRBV10-1 and J usage is TRBJ2-7, with 8 bases that match TRBD1. The CDR3 loop spans 13 amino acids. The germline gives CDR1 WNHNN, CDR2 SYGVQD (reference sequence). J gave up 3 bases and V 7 bases, and 5 bases lay outside the gene matches. Written as DNA, the CDR3 is TGCGCCAGCACCAAGGACAGGGTCTACGAGCAGTACTTC. This sequence encodes CASTKDRVYEQYF.

The V and J genes are TRBV29-1 and TRBJ2-7; the D gene is possibly TRBD2 (6 bases). The CDR3 consists of 17 residues. V shed 0 bases and J shed 6 bases, with 24 bases lying between them. In germline, CDR1 is SQVTM, CDR2 ANQGSEA. For the CDR3, the DNA is TGCAGCGTTGAAGAATTTGTCGCGGGGAAGTTAAATGTCGAGCAGTACTTC. Protein: CSVEEFVAGKLNVEQYF.

The chain couples TRBV5-1 to TRBJ2-5; no clear D gene. V was trimmed by 6 bases and J by 1 base, leaving 13 bases between them. CDR1 SGHRS and CDR2 YFSETQ come from the germline V gene. The CDR3 length is 14 residues. CDR3 amino acids: CASNQIGFQETQYF. The CDR3 bases are TGCGCCAGCAACCAAATTGGCTTCCAAGAGACCCAGTACTTC.

A few counts support this clone. The chain carries TRBV10-1 and TRBJ2-7; TRBD1 aligns across 7 bases. Per germline, CDR1 WNHNN and CDR2 SYGVQD (reference sequence). V was pared by 10 bases and J by 3 bases, with 9 bases of the junction left unmatched. The CDR3 is 13 residues long. CDR3 sequence reads: CANRRDRRYEQYF. DNA of the CDR3: TGCGCCAACAGACGGGACAGACGCTACGAGCAGTACTTC.

This clone has a single count. This chain joins TRBV6-2 or TRBV6-3 and TRBJ2-7, with TRBD2 matching 8 bases. The CDR3 length is 17 residues. J gave up 4 bases and V 6 bases, and 17 bases lay outside the gene matches. The germline gives CDR1 MNHEY, CDR2 SVGEGT. The CDR3, as DNA: TGTGCCAGCAGCAAACCATTAGAGGGACTAGAACGGTACGAGCAGTACTTC. This codes for CASSKPLEGLERYEQYF.

This rearrangement joins TRBV5-1 to TRBJ1-1, with D unclear. Germline V gene sequence: CDR1 SGHRS, CDR2 YFSETQ. Deletions cut 0 bases from V and 1 base from J, with 10 bases between. CDR3 length equals 15 residues. CDR3 region: CASSLGQVKNTEAFF. DNA for the CDR3: TGCGCCAGCAGCTTGGGACAAGTTAAGAACACTGAAGCTTTCTTT.

This clone was seen once. As DNA, the CDR3 is TGTGCCAGCAGCTTAGCGACCGGGTCCTATGGCTACACCTTC. It codes for CASSLATGSYGYTF. The gene calls are TRBV7-2 and TRBJ1-2; D gene uncertain. Trimming pared 0 bases from V and 4 bases from J, leaving 9 bases between. The V gene's germline CDR1 is SGHTA and CDR2 FQGNSA. CDR3 length: 14 amino acids.

This clone was counted only a few times. This rearrangement joins TRBV30 to TRBJ1-3; D remains ambiguous. Germline loops: CDR1 GTSNPN, CDR2 SVGIG (reference sequence). CDR3 length equals 12 residues. V lost 5 bases and J lost 6, with 11 bases in between. The CDR3 reads CAWGRRENTIYF. CDR3 nucleotides: TGTGCCTGGGGGAGGAGGGAAAACACCATATATTTT.

The chain recombines TRBV19 with TRBJ1-1; 7 nucleotides line up with TRBD1. The CDR3 is 15 residues long. Germline V CDR1 and CDR2: LNHDA, SQIVND (reference sequence). Trimming cost V 7 bases and J 1 base; bases outside gene matches: 9. The CDR3 sequence: CASTPTGSGNTEAFF. The CDR3 DNA reads TGTGCCAGTACCCCGACAGGGTCCGGGAACACTGAAGCTTTCTTT.

This sequence joins TRBV28 and TRBJ1-2, with no clear D. The CDR3 has 11 residues. V lost 6 bases to trimming and J lost 7 bases, with 9 bases between them. From germline, CDR1 is MDHEN and CDR2 SYDVKM. DNA of the CDR3: TGTGCCAGCAGCTCCTCGGGTGGCTACACCTTC. Residues: CASSSSGGYTF.

The sample holds many counts of this clone. This sequence joins TRBV11-2 and TRBJ2-2; 10 bases agree with TRBD1. Trimming at V came to 2 bases and at J to 6 bases, leaving 6 bases not matched to a gene. In germline, CDR1 is SGHAT, CDR2 FQNNGV. CDR3 size: 16 residues. The CDR3 DNA follows: TGTGCCAGCAGCTTATGGGGACAGGGGTCGGCCGGGGAGCTGTTTTTT. Its protein is CASSLWGQGSAGELFF.

The chain combines TRBV5-1 with TRBJ1-1; 11 bases line up with TRBD1. This CDR3 contains 15 residues. Germline V CDR1 and CDR2: SGHRS, YFSETQ. Trimming cost V 0 bases and J 4 bases; bases outside gene matches: 2. CDR3 coding DNA: TGCGCCAGCAGCTTGGACGGGACAGGGGGCACTGAAGCTTTCTTT. Its protein is CASSLDGTGGTEAFF.

The DNA of the CDR3 is TGTGCCAGCAGTATTGACGGGAGGAACACTGAAGCTTTCTTT. Protein: CASSIDGRNTEAFF. The rearrangement joins TRBV7-3 to TRBJ1-1; D not resolved. Trimming pared 6 bases from V and 1 base from J, leaving 12 bases between. This CDR3 comprises 14 residues. Per germline, CDR1 SGHTA and CDR2 FQGTGA. The full variable domain, with the rest looked up from reference TRBV7-3 and TRBJ1-1, is GAGVSQTPSNKVTEKGKYVELRCDPISGHTALYWYRQSLGQGPEFLIYFQGTGAADDSGLPNDRFFAVRPEGSVSTLKIQRTERGDSAVYLCASSIDGRNTEAFFGQGTRLTVV.

V usage is TRBV4-1 and J usage is TRBJ2-7, with 12 positions matching TRBD2. V was pared by 4 bases and J by 5 bases, with 6 bases of the junction left unmatched. CDR3 size: 15 residues. Germline V lookup: CDR1 MGHRA, CDR2 YSYEKL. The CDR3 DNA sequence: TGCGCCAGCAGCCTGTCCCGACTAGCGGGAGACGAGCAGTACTTC. Encoded protein: CASSLSRLAGDEQYF.

This clone occurred a few times. The CDR3 DNA reads TGTGCCAGTATCTCTAACTCGGGACAGGGATATCAGCCCCAGCATTTT. Its translation is CASISNSGQGYQPQHF. The chain joins TRBV19 to TRBJ1-5; TRBD1 aligns across 9 bases. The CDR3 is 16 residues long. CDR1 and CDR2 (germline): LNHDA, SQIVND (reference sequence). Germline trimming cut 7 bases from V and 5 bases from J; bases unmatched to any gene: 12. The whole variable domain, remainder taken from reference TRBV19 and TRBJ1-5, is DGGITQSPKYLFRKEGQNVTLSCEQNLNHDAMYWYRQDPGQGLRLIYYSQIVNDFQKGDIAEGYSVSREKKESFPLTVTSAQKNPTAFYLCASISNSGQGYQPQHFGDGTRLSIL.

The rearrangement joins TRBV27 to TRBJ1-1; 11 bases agree with TRBD1. The germline V gene encodes CDR1 MNHEY and CDR2 SMNVEV (reference sequence). The CDR3 totals 17 residues. Unmatched junction bases numbered 12, after V lost 4 bases and J lost 5 bases. The CDR3 DNA is TGTGCCAGCAGTTACGACCTGGACAGGGGGCGAATGACTGAAGCTTTCTTT. Translation: CASSYDLDRGRMTEAFF.